This passage covers 22 T cell receptor beta chains from one sample sequenced in a study of CD8+CD57+ T cells in acquired aplastic anemia. The TCR beta profiling, which covered VDJ combination and CDR3 sequence, was carried out using genomic DNA as the template. TCRdb itself ran the reads through MiXCR, one entry per CDR3 protein. The sample has roughly 98,000 distinct CDR3 sequences, 55% to 75% seen once. It was patients with CD8+CD57+ cell expansion by flow cytometry who were chosen for sequencing. Input material: sorted CD4+, CD8+, or CD8+CD57+ T cells (not recorded which) from PBMCs. The receptor source for this set is a human donor with aplastic anemia.

The chain recombines TRBV20-1 with TRBJ2-1, with D possibly matching TRBD2 (5 bases). Trimming took off 3 bases at V and 0 bases at J, with 9 bases between the two ends. The CDR3 consists of 14 residues. Germline CDR1 is DFQATT and CDR2 is SNEGSKA (reference sequence). The DNA of the CDR3 is TGCAGTGCTAGGTACGGGAACTCCTACAATGAGCAGTTCTTC. Its translation: CSARYGNSYNEQFF.

The table lists this clonotype with a few counts. The chain is built from TRBV10-3 and TRBJ2-7; D ambiguous. The CDR3 covers 13 residues. CDR1 is ENHRY and CDR2 is SYGVKD in the germline V gene. V was shortened by 4 bases and J by 13 bases, with 20 bases between the two germline ends. CDR3 bases: TGTGCCATCAGTGCAAATCTTCGGGCCGGTCCATACTTC. Residues: CAISANLRAGPYF.

This clonotype came up a few times. The chain carries TRBV15 and TRBJ2-3; tentatively, D is TRBD2 (6 bases). Looked up from germline, CDR1 is LNHNV and CDR2 is YYDKDF (reference sequence). The CDR3 is 17 amino acids. V lost 4 bases and J 0 bases, leaving 17 bases between the germline ends. In DNA, the CDR3 is TGTGCCACCAGCACAGGTGGAGGGCGGGCCAGCACAGATACGCAGTATTTT. Translated, it gives CATSTGGGRASTDTQYF.

This clonotype was recorded only once. V gene TRBV7-4 combines with J gene TRBJ1-1; 7 nucleotides line up with TRBD1. J lost 3 bases, V lost 5 bases, and 6 bases had no gene match. Germline CDR1 reads SGHVT; CDR2 reads SQSDAQ. This CDR3 is 14 amino acids long. The CDR3 spells CASSVTGSDTEAFF. CDR3 nucleotides: TGTGCCAGCAGCGTGACAGGGTCGGACACTGAAGCTTTCTTT.

The chain carries TRBV20-1 and TRBJ1-5; no firm D call. This CDR3 is built from 13 residues. V was cut by 2 bases and J by 0 bases, with 5 bases left in between. Germline CDR1 is DFQATT and CDR2 is SNEGSKA (reference sequence). CDR3 coding DNA: TGCAGTGCTAGAACTGATAGCAATCAGCCCCAGCATTTT. Translating gives CSARTDSNQPQHF.

The gene calls are TRBV10-3 and TRBJ1-4; D remains unclear. Germline V gives CDR1 ENHRY, CDR2 SYGVKD. CDR3 size: 11 residues. The V gene lost 7 bases and the J gene lost 7 bases, with 7 bases spanning the gap. The chain's CDR3 is CAIKKAEKLFF. The CDR3 coding sequence is TGTGCCATCAAAAAGGCTGAAAAACTGTTTTTT.

This clonotype was seen only a few times. The chain recombines TRBV7-9 with TRBJ2-1; D gene unclear. V lost 3 bases and J 5 bases, leaving 2 bases between the germline ends. The CDR3 length is 11 residues. Germline CDR1 SEHNR, CDR2 FQNEAQ (reference sequence). The CDR3 bases are TGTGCCAGCAGCTTCGACAATGAGCAGTTCTTC. Its protein product is CASSFDNEQFF.

This clonotype was counted ten times or more. The chain is built from TRBV15 and TRBJ1-2, with TRBD1 matching over 7 bases. Germline V gene lookup returns CDR1 LNHNV and CDR2 YYDKDF (reference sequence). The V and J ends lost 5 bases and 0 bases, in that order; junction bases with no gene match: 6. The CDR3 length is 15 residues. In DNA form, the CDR3 reads TGTGCCACCAGCGGTGGGACAGTATCTAACTATGGCTACACCTTC. The encoded protein is CATSGGTVSNYGYTF.

V gene TRBV7-9 combines with J gene TRBJ2-5, with a possible D match to TRBD1 (6 bases). This CDR3 region has 12 residues. Between the trimmed V and J ends, which lost 5 bases and 5 bases, there was a span of 9 bases. CDR1 is SEHNR, CDR2 FQNEAQ, per germline (reference sequence). The CDR3 DNA reads as TGTGCCAGCAGCACAACAGGGGAGACCCAGTACTTC. Translation gives CASSTTGETQYF.

In this sample, this clonotype turned up a few times. The chain recombines TRBV7-8 with TRBJ2-7; D uncertain. The V gene lost 5 bases and the J gene lost 6 bases, with 11 bases spanning the gap. Germline CDR1 reads SGHVS; CDR2 reads FQNEAQ. This CDR3 has 12 amino acids. As DNA, the CDR3 is TGTGCCAGCAGCCCAGGACGGGTCGAGCAGTACTTC. Translated, it gives CASSPGRVEQYF.

The chain couples TRBV10-3 to TRBJ2-3; tentatively, D is TRBD2 (6 bases). Germline V gene data show CDR1 as ENHRY and CDR2 as SYGVKD. Trimming left V 7 bases short and J 2 bases short, with 13 bases between. The CDR3 covers 14 residues. The CDR3 loop reads CAIKTGLNTDTQYF. The CDR3 bases are TGTGCCATCAAAACGGGACTCAACACAGATACGCAGTATTTT.

This clonotype was seen just once. V gene TRBV25-1 combines with J gene TRBJ2-5; D remains unclear. The J call may not be correct, given that the DNA end is closer to TRBJ2-7. The CDR3 has 13 amino acids. Germline values: CDR1 MGHDK, CDR2 SYGVNS. The DNA of the CDR3 is TGTGCCAGCAGTAGGTCTAGTGGGTACGAGCAGTACTTC. Translated: CASSRSSGYEQYF.

The gene calls are TRBV2 and TRBJ1-4; possibly TRBD1 for D (6 bases). The ends were cut back, 6 bases at V and 3 bases at J, with 14 bases in the middle. Germline V gives CDR1 SNHLY, CDR2 FYNNEI. The length of the CDR3 is 15 residues. CDR3 amino acids: CASRRGGLANEKLFF. CDR3 sequence (DNA): TGTGCCAGCAGGAGAGGGGGGCTGGCTAATGAAAAACTGTTTTTT.

V gene TRBV27 combines with J gene TRBJ1-2; D remains ambiguous. Deletions cut 0 bases from V and 4 bases from J, with 6 bases between. Germline V gene data show CDR1 as MNHEY and CDR2 as SMNVEV (reference sequence). The CDR3 consists of 13 residues. The CDR3: CASSLSVGYGYTF. In DNA form, the CDR3 reads TGTGCCAGCAGTTTATCCGTTGGCTATGGCTACACCTTC.

The gene calls are TRBV11-2 and TRBJ1-1; D remains ambiguous. Between the trimmed V and J ends, which lost 0 bases and 1 base, there was a span of 9 bases. The CDR3 totals 15 residues. The germline V gene has CDR1 SGHAT and CDR2 FQNNGV. CDR3 loop: CASSLERLSNTEAFF. As DNA, the CDR3 is TGTGCCAGCAGCTTAGAAAGGCTCTCGAACACTGAAGCTTTCTTT.

The chain uses TRBV24-1 and TRBJ2-6; maybe TRBD1 (7 bases). V gave up 4 bases and J gave up 3 bases, with 12 bases separating them. The CDR3 runs 16 residues. In germline, CDR1 is KGHDR, CDR2 SFDVKD. The CDR3 is CATSDYRGGGANVLTF. In nucleotides, the CDR3 is TGTGCCACCAGTGACTACAGGGGAGGTGGGGCCAACGTCCTGACTTTC.

The chain joins TRBV4-1 to TRBJ2-1; the match to TRBD2 covers 10 bases. The CDR3 contains 17 residues. Germline V gives CDR1 MGHRA, CDR2 YSYEKL. V was clipped by 0 bases and J by 6 bases; unmatched bases: 8. CDR3 in amino acids: CASSQDALSGGFNEQFF. CDR3 DNA sequence: TGCGCCAGCAGCCAAGATGCCCTTAGCGGGGGGTTCAATGAGCAGTTCTTC.

V is TRBV10-3 and J is TRBJ2-7; 9 bases align to TRBD1. The germline gives CDR1 ENHRY, CDR2 SYGVKD. The CDR3 totals 16 residues. Trimming cost V 0 bases and J 1 base; bases outside gene matches: 4. The CDR3 here is CAISESKGQGSYEQYF. The DNA of the CDR3 is TGTGCCATCAGTGAGTCGAAGGGACAGGGATCCTACGAGCAGTACTTC.

The rearrangement links TRBV7-2 to TRBJ2-5, with TRBD2 matching 7 bases. Unmatched junction bases numbered 5, after V lost 0 bases and J lost 7 bases. The CDR3 covers 14 residues. From germline, CDR1 is SGHTA and CDR2 FQGNSA. The CDR3 DNA reads TGTGCCAGCAGCTTAGCGGTAGGGGAGGGGACCCAGTACTTC. Translated, it gives CASSLAVGEGTQYF.

The chain employs TRBV19 and TRBJ2-7, with D possibly being TRBD1 (5 bases). With 3 bases removed from V and 1 base from J, the gap between germline ends came to 7 bases. Per the germline V gene, CDR1 is LNHDA and CDR2 is SQIVND (reference sequence). The CDR3 consists of 13 residues. CDR3 in amino acids: CASSMGQSYEQYF. CDR3 in DNA: TGTGCCAGTAGTATGGGGCAGTCCTACGAGCAGTACTTC.

This clonotype was counted at least ten times. The chain is built from TRBV6-5 and TRBJ2-3; perhaps TRBD2 as D (6 bases). Germline V gives CDR1 MNHEY, CDR2 SVGAGI. The CDR3 sequence is 15 residues long. The V gene lost 2 bases and the J gene lost 4 bases, with 13 bases spanning the gap. This CDR3 is CASSYPGGTADTQYF. DNA of the CDR3: TGTGCCAGCAGTTACCCCGGCGGGACGGCAGATACGCAGTATTTT.

The chain uses TRBV4-2 and TRBJ2-1, with D unresolved. The CDR3 spans 13 residues. Looked up from germline, CDR1 is LGHNA and CDR2 is YNFKEQ. Trimming pared 2 bases from V and 8 bases from J, leaving 10 bases between. CDR3 in DNA: TGTGCCAGCAGCCAATTAAGGTGGGATGAGCAGTTCTTC. It translates to CASSQLRWDEQFF.